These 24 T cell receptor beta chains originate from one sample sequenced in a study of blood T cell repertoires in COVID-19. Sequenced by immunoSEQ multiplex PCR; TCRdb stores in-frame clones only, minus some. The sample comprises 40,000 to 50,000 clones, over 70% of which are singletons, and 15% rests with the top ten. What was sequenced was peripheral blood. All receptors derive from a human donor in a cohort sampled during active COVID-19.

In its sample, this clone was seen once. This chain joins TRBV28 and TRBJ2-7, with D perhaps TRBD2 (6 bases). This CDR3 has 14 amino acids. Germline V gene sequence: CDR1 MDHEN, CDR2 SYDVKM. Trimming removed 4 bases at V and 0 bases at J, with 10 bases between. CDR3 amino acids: CASSSGVLSYEQYF. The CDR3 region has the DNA TGTGCCAGCAGTTCGGGAGTCCTCTCCTACGAGCAGTACTTC.

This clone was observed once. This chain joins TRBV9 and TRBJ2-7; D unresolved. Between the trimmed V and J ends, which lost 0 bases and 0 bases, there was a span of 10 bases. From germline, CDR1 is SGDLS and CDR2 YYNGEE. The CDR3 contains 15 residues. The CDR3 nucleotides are TGTGCCAGCAGCGTAGCCCCCGGAGACTCCTACGAGCAGTACTTC. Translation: CASSVAPGDSYEQYF. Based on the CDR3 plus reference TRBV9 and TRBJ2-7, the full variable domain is DSGVTQTPKHLITATGQRVTLRCSPRSGDLSVYWYQQSLDQGLQFLIQYYNGEERAKGNILERFSAQQFPDLHSELNLSSLELGDSALYFCASSVAPGDSYEQYFGPGTRLTVT.

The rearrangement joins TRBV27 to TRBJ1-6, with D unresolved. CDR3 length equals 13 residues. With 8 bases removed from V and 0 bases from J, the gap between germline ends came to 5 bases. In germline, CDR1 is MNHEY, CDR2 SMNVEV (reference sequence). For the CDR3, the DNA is TGTGCCAGCCGTAGCTCCTATAATTCACCCCTCCACTTT. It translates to CASRSSYNSPLHF.

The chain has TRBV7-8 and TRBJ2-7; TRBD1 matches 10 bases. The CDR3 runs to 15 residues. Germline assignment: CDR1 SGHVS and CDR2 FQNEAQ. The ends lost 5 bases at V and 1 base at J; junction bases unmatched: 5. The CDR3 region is CASSPGTGVSYEQYF. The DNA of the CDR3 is TGTGCCAGCAGCCCGGGGACAGGGGTATCCTACGAGCAGTACTTC.

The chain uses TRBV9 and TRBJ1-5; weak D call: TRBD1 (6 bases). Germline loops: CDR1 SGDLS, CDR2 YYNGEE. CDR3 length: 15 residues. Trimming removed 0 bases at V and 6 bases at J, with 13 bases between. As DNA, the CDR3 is TGTGCCAGCAGCGTAGGATGGGGGCGCGGTCAGCCCCAGCATTTT. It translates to CASSVGWGRGQPQHF.

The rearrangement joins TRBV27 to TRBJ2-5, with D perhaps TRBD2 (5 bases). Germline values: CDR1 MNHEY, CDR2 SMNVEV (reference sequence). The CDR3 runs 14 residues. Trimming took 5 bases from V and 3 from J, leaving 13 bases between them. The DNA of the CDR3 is TGTGCCAGCAGTGGATACGGGGTCAAAGAGACCCAGTACTTC. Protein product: CASSGYGVKETQYF.

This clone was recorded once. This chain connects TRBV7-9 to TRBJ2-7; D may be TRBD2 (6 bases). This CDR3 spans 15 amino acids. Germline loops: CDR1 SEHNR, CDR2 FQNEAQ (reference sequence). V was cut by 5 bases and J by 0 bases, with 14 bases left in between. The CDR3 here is CASSQSGRNSYEQYF. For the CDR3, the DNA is TGTGCCAGCAGCCAATCCGGGAGAAACTCCTACGAGCAGTACTTC.

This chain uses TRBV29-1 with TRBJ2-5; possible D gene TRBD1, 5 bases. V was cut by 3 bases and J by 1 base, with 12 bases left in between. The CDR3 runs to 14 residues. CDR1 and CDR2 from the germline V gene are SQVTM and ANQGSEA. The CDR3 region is CSVDPRALQETQYF. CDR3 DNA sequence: TGCAGCGTTGACCCCAGGGCCCTCCAAGAGACCCAGTACTTC.

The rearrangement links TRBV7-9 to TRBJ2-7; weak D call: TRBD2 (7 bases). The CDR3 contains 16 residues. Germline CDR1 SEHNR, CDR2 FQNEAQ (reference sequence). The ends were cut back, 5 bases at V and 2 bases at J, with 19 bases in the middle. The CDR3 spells CASSPRAGAEAYEQYF. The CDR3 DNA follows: TGTGCCAGCAGCCCCCGGGCGGGGGCAGAAGCCTACGAGCAGTACTTC.

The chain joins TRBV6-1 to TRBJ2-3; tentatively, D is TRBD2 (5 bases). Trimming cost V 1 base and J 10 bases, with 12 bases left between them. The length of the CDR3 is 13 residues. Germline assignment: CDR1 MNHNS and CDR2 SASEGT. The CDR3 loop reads CASSEGAASPQYF. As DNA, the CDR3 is TGTGCCAGCAGTGAAGGGGCGGCTAGCCCGCAGTATTTT.

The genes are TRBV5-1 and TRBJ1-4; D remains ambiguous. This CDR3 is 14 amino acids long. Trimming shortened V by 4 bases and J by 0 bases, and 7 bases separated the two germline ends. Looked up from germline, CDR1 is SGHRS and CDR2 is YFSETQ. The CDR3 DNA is TGCGCCAGCAGCCCGGGTGCAACTAATGAAAAACTGTTTTTT. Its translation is CASSPGATNEKLFF.

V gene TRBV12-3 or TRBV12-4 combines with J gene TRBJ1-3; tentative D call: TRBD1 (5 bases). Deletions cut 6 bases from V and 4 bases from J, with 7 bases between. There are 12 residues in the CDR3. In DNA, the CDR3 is TGTGCCAGCAGCCGGGGGGGAAACACCATATATTTT. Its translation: CASSRGGNTIYF.

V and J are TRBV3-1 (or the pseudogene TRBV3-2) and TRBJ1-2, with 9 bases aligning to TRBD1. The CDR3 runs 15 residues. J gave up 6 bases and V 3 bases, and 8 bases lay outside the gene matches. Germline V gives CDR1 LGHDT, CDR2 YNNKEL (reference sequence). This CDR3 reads CASSHLTGTGNGYTF. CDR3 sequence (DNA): TGTGCCAGCAGCCATCTCACCGGGACAGGGAATGGCTACACCTTC.

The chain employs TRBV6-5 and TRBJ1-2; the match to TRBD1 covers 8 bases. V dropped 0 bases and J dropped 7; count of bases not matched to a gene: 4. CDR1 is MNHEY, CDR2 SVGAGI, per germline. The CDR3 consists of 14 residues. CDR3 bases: TGTGCCAGCAGTTACTCCAGGGGGCATCTTGGCTACACCTTC. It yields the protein CASSYSRGHLGYTF.

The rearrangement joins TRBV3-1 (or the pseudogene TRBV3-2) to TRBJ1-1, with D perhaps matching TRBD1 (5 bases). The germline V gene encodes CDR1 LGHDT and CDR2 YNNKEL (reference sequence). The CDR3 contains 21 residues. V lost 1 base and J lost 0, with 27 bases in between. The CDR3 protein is CASSQVRLDRGEDRVNTEAFF. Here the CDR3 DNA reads TGTGCCAGCAGCCAAGTTAGACTTGATCGGGGGGAAGATAGGGTGAACACTGAAGCTTTCTTT.

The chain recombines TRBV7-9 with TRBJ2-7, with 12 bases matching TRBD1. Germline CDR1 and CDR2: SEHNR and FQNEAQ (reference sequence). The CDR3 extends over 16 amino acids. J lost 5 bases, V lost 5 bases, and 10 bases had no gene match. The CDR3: CASSPSWGQGAHEQYF. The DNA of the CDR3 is TGTGCCAGCAGCCCCTCCTGGGGACAGGGGGCCCACGAGCAGTACTTC.

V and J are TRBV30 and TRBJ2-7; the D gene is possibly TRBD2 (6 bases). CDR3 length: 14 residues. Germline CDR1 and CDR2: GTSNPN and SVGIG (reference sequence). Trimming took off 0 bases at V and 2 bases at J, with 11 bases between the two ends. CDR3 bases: TGTGCCTGGAGTGTCGTTAGGGAGGCCTACGAGCAGTACTTC. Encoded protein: CAWSVVREAYEQYF.

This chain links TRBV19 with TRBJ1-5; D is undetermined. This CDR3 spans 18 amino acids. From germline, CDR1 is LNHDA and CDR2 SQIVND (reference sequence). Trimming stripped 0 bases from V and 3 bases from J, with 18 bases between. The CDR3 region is CASSIDLPMRPYNQPQHF. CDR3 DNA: TGTGCCAGTAGTATAGATCTGCCTATGCGGCCTTACAATCAGCCCCAGCATTTT.

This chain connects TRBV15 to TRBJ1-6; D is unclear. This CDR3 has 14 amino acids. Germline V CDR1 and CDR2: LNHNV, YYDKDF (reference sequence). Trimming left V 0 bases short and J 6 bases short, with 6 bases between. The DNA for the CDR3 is TGTGCCACCAGCAGAGACCCCCTTAATTCACCCCTCCACTTT. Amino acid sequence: CATSRDPLNSPLHF.

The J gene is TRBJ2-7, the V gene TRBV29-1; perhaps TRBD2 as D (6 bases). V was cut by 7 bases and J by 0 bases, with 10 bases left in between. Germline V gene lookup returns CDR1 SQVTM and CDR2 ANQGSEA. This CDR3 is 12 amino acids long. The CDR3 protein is CSARGSSYEQYF. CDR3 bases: TGCAGCGCTCGGGGGAGCTCCTACGAGCAGTACTTC.

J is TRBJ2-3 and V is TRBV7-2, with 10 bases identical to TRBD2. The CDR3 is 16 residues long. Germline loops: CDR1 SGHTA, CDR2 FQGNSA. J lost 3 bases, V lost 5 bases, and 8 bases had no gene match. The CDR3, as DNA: TGTGCCAGCAGCGACCCGAGCGGGGGGGTGACAGATACGCAGTATTTT. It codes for CASSDPSGGVTDTQYF.

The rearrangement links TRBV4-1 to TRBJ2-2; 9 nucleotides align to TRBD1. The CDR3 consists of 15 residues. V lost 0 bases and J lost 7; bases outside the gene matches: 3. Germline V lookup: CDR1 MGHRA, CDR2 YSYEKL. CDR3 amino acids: CASSQEGDRDGELFF. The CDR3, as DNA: TGCGCCAGCAGCCAAGAGGGGGACAGGGACGGGGAGCTGTTTTTT.

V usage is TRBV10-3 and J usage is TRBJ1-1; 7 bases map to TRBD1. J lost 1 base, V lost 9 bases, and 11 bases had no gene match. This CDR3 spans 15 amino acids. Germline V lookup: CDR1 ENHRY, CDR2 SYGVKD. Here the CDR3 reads CAIRQGAGTNTEAFF. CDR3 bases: TGTGCCATAAGACAGGGCGCGGGCACGAACACTGAAGCTTTCTTT.

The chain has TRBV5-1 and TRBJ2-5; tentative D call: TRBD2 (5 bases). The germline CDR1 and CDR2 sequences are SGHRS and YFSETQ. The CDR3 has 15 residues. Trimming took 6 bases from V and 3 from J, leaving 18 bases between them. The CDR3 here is CASKNSGSVEETQYF. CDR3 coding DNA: TGCGCCAGCAAAAATAGTGGGAGTGTGGAAGAGACCCAGTACTTC.